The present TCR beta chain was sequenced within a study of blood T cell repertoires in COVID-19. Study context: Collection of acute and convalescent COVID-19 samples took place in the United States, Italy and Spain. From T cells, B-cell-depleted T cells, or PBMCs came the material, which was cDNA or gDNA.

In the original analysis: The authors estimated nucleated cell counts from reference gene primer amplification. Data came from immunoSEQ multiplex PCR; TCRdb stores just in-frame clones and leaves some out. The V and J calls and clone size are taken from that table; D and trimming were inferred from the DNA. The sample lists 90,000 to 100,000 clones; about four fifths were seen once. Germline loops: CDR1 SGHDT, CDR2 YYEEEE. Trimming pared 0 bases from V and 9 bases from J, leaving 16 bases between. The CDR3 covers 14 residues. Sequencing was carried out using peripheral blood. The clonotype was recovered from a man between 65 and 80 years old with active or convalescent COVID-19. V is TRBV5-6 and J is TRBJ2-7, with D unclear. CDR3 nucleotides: TGTGCCAGCAGCTTGGGGGCACTCCCCCTTGGGCAGTACTTC. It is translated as CASSLGALPLGQYF. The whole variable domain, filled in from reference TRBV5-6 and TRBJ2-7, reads DAGVTQSPTHLIKTRGQQVTLRCSPKSGHDTVSWYQQALGQGPQFIFQYYEEEERQRGNFPDRFSGHQFPNYSSELNVNALLLGDSALYLCASSLGALPLGQYFGPGTRLTVT.